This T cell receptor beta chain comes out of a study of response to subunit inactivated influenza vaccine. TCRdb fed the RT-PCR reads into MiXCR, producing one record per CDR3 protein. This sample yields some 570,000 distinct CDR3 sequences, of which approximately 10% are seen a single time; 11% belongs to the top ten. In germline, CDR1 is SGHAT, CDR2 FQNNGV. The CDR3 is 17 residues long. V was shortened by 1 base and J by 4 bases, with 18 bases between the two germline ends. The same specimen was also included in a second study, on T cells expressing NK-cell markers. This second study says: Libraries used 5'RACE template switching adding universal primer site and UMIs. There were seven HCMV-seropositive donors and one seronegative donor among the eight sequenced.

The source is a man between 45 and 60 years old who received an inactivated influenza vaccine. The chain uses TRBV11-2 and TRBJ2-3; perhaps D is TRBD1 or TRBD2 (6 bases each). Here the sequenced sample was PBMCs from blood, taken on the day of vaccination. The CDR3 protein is CASSLGFRGRVADTQYF. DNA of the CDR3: TGTGCCAGCAGCTTAGGATTCCGGGGGCGTGTAGCAGATACGCAGTATTTT.